This T cell receptor beta chain was recorded in a study of T cell responses to AZD1222 COVID-19 vaccine. This clone was seen a single time. The target antigen is unknown. V was clipped by 0 bases and J by 5 bases, with 22 bases between them. The CDR3 length is 19 residues. The assay was immunoSEQ multiplex PCR, and TCRdb's table has in-frame clones only and misses some. The data contain more than 120,000 clones, 85% to 90% of them seen just once; the ten biggest clones take up roughly 1.7%. Findings of the study overall: Donors were chiefly white British, with a greater number of females, and clonal diversity was perhaps underestimated. Baseline testing showed seropositivity in only a handful of AZD1222 recipients. Spike regions recognized by vaccine-associated CD4 TCRs spanned the protein, led by 160-218 and 743-854.

This rearrangement joins TRBV23-1 to TRBJ2-2; D is perhaps TRBD1 or TRBD2 (5 bases each). TRBV23-1 is placed among ORFs of uncertain function. The receptor's source is an adult who received the AZD1222 COVID-19 vaccine. Sequenced here: peripheral blood, sampled 28 days after the second AZD1222 dose. The DNA of the CDR3 is TGCGCCAGCAGTCAATCGCGTGGGGCAGGAGGCGGGCAAACCGGGGAGCTGTTTTTT. Translating it yields CASSQSRGAGGGQTGELFF.